The TCR beta chain under discussion was sequenced for a study of T cell changes during pregnancy in multiple sclerosis. The CDR3 consists of 14 residues. Germline assignment: CDR1 SGHKS and CDR2 YYEKEE (reference sequence). The V gene lost 2 bases and the J gene lost 5 bases, with 13 bases spanning the gap. TCRdb's table, derived via immunoSEQ multiplex PCR, lists solely in-frame clones and lacks some. The table includes about 50,000 clones, 85% to 95% detected once. The chain carries TRBV5-5 and TRBJ1-2, with a tentative D call TRBD1 (5 bases). This TCR came from a female donor with multiple sclerosis, enrolled in a pregnancy study. The material sequenced was CD4+ T cells from peripheral blood mononuclear cells, taken in the third trimester of pregnancy. The CDR3 here is CASSFLGEKYGYTF. As DNA, the CDR3 is TGTGCCAGCAGCTTTTTAGGGGAAAAGTATGGCTACACCTTC.